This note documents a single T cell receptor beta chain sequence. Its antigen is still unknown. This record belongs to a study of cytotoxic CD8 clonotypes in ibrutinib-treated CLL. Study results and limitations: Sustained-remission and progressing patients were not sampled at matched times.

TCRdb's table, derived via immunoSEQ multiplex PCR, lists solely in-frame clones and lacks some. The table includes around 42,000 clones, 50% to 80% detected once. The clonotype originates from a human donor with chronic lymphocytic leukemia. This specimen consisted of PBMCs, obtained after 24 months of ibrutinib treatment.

In nucleotides, the CDR3 is TGCACCAGCAGCCAACTTTGGGGCGGGAGTGTATCCTACGAGCAGTACTTC. This translates into CTSSQLWGGSVSYEQYF. The chain combines TRBV1 with TRBJ2-7; TRBD2 reflects the table's D call only, with no check against the DNA. TRBV1 is described as a pseudogene. The CDR3 is 17 residues long.